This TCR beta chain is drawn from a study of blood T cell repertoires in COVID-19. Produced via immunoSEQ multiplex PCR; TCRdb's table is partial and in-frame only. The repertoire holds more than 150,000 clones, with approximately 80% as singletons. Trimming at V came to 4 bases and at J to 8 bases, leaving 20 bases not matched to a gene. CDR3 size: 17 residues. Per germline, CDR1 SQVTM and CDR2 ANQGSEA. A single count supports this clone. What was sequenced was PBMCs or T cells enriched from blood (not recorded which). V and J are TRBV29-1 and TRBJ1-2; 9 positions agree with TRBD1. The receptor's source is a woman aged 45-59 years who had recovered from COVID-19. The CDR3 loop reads CSVAGGTGSTFSSGYTF. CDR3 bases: TGCAGCGTTGCGGGCGGGACAGGGAGCACCTTCTCCTCCGGCTACACCTTC.